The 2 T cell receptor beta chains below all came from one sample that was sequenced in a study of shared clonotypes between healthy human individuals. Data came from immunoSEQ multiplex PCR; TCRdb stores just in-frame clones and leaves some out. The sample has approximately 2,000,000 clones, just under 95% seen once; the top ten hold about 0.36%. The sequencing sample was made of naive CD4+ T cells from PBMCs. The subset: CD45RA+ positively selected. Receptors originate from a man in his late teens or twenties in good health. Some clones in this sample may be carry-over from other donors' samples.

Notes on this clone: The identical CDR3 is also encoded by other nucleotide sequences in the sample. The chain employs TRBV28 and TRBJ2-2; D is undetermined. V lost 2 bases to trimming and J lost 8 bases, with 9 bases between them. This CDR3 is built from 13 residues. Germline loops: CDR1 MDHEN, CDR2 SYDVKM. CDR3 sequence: CASSLGLPGELFF. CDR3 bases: TGTGCCAGCAGTTTAGGCCTCCCAGGGGAGCTGTTTTTT.

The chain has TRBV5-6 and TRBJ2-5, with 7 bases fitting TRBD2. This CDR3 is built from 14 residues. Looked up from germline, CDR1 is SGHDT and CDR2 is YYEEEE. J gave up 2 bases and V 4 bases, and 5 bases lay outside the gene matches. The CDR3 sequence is CASSPGTTQETQYF. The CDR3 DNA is TGTGCCAGCAGCCCGGGGACTACTCAAGAGACCCAGTACTTC.